Listed below are T cell receptor beta chains from one sample, sequenced in a study of blood T cell repertoires in COVID-19. This table comes from immunoSEQ multiplex PCR, and its TCRdb copy is limited to in-frame clones, with some not included. Altogether 200,000 to 250,000 clones are present, nearly 85% being singletons, with the ten largest covering 1.3%. Sequenced input: peripheral blood. These receptors originate from a woman in her twenties or thirties with COVID-19, enrolled during active disease. CDR3s leave out the opening cysteine and the closing phenylalanine or tryptophan.

>12|TRBJ2-7|TRBV7-9
ASSLAHGQGEQY
>13|TRBJ1-2|TRBV7-2
ASSLASQGIYGYT
>11|TRBJ2-1|TRBV2
ASSERGTAEQF
>13|TRBJ1-4|TRBV27
ASSLGDREDEKLF
>14|TRBJ1-1|TRBV6-6
ASSFPDARGNTEAF
>13|TRBJ2-2|TRBV9
ASSSLAANTGELF
>13|TRBJ2-1|TRBV30
AWNSWGGSYNEQF
>13|TRBJ2-7|TRBV9
ASSARDRGWDEQY
>16|TRBJ2-3|TRBV5-4
ASRATGGLTSSTDTQY
>11|TRBJ1-2|TRBV12-3/TRBV12-4
ASRLTGDYGYT